The 30 T cell receptor beta chains listed next were all sequenced from one sample in a study of blood T cell repertoires in COVID-19. Using immunoSEQ multiplex PCR, the repertoire was profiled, and TCRdb retains in-frame clones only, with some absent. The sample has 280,000 or so clones, approximately 83% seen once. The sample taken for sequencing was PBMCs or T cells enriched from blood (not recorded which). These receptors originate from a man aged 25 to 40 who had recovered from COVID-19.

This clone has only one observation. The gene calls are TRBV7-3 and TRBJ1-2; TRBD1 is a possible D gene (6 bases). From germline, CDR1 is SGHTA and CDR2 FQGTGA. V was shortened by 5 bases and J by 8 bases, with 18 bases between the two germline ends. The CDR3 totals 14 residues. The CDR3 sequence is CASSPQPQGWGYTF. The CDR3 nucleotides read TGTGCCAGCAGCCCCCAGCCACAGGGTTGGGGCTACACCTTC.

This clone was found once. CDR3 DNA sequence: TGTGCCAGCAGCCAAGGGCGGGGGGGCCTAGAGACCCAGTACTTC. Translated, it gives CASSQGRGGLETQYF. The chain links TRBV7-8 to TRBJ2-5; 9 bases agree with TRBD2. Trimming at V came to 5 bases and at J to 4 bases, leaving 8 bases not matched to a gene. Germline CDR1 and CDR2: SGHVS and FQNEAQ. The CDR3 is 15 amino acids.

This chain links TRBV5-1 with TRBJ2-3; 7 nucleotides agree with TRBD2. The J segment lost 4 bases and the V segment lost 4 bases, leaving 9 bases of the junction unmatched. CDR1 SGHRS and CDR2 YFSETQ come from the germline V gene. The CDR3 is 15 amino acids. CDR3 DNA sequence: TGCGCCAGCAGCGGTGGACTAGGAGCGGCAGATACGCAGTATTTT. This gives the protein CASSGGLGAADTQYF.

The chain couples TRBV3-1 (or the pseudogene TRBV3-2) to TRBJ1-6; 11 bases are shared with TRBD1. Germline CDR1 is LGHDT and CDR2 is YNNKEL (reference sequence). With 7 bases clipped from V and 9 bases from J, the junction kept 5 bases outside the gene matches. The CDR3 has 14 amino acids. The CDR3 loop is CASNTGTGGSPLHF. CDR3 bases: TGTGCCAGCAACACCGGGACAGGGGGTTCACCCCTCCACTTT.

The J gene is TRBJ2-7, the V gene TRBV21-1; the DNA was not used to check the table's D call, TRBD1. TRBV21-1 is designated a pseudogene. The CDR3 has 15 amino acids. The CDR3 here is CASSNRDRDEHEQYF. The CDR3 region has the DNA TGTGCCAGCAGCAACCGGGACAGGGATGAACACGAGCAGTACTTC.

The chain recombines TRBV2 with TRBJ2-3; D unclear. Germline V lookup: CDR1 SNHLY, CDR2 FYNNEI. With 5 bases removed from V and 4 bases from J, the gap between germline ends came to 4 bases. The CDR3 loop spans 11 amino acids. CDR3 amino acids: CASSYSDTQYF. The CDR3 nucleotides are TGTGCCAGCAGTTACTCAGATACGCAGTATTTT.

The rearrangement joins TRBV10-1 to TRBJ1-1; a weak D match, TRBD1 (5 bases). Trimming stripped 6 bases from V and 10 bases from J, with 30 bases between. The CDR3 is made up of 17 amino acids. CDR1 is WNHNN, CDR2 SYGVQD, per germline (reference sequence). CDR3 region: CASSLGGPPGPRGVAFF. CDR3 nucleotide sequence: TGCGCCAGCAGCTTGGGGGGTCCCCCAGGGCCCCGCGGAGTAGCTTTCTTT.

This clone appeared a single time. This chain links TRBV6-5 with TRBJ2-7, with a tentative D call TRBD2 (7 bases). The V gene's germline CDR1 is MNHEY and CDR2 SVGAGI. Between the trimmed V and J ends, which lost 2 bases and 5 bases, there was a span of 16 bases. This CDR3 has 15 amino acids. In nucleotides, the CDR3 is TGTGCCAGCAGTTACGTGGGGGGGGCCCCCCACGAGCAGTACTTC. Protein: CASSYVGGAPHEQYF.

The genes are TRBV6-5 and TRBJ2-7; tentative D call: TRBD1 (6 bases). Looked up from germline, CDR1 is MNHEY and CDR2 is SVGAGI. With 6 bases removed from V and 5 bases from J, the gap between germline ends came to 17 bases. The CDR3 length is 14 residues. CDR3 loop: CASSDGTHNDEQYF. In DNA form, the CDR3 reads TGTGCCAGCAGCGACGGGACACATAACGACGAGCAGTACTTC.

To note about this clone: This same CDR3 is encoded by further DNA sequences in the sample. This chain uses TRBV24-1 with TRBJ2-5; D may be TRBD1 (6 bases). Trimming stripped 1 base from V and 5 bases from J, with 10 bases between. This CDR3 spans 14 amino acids. From germline, CDR1 is KGHDR and CDR2 SFDVKD. For the CDR3, the DNA is TGTGCCACCAGTGATTTAGGGGGTACGGAGACCCAGTACTTC. This codes for CATSDLGGTETQYF.

The chain employs TRBV12-5 and TRBJ2-3, with TRBD2 identical over 8 bases. Germline V lookup: CDR1 LGHNT, CDR2 FRNRAP. With V trimmed by 0 bases and J by 0 bases, 5 bases remained unmatched. This CDR3 has 17 amino acids. CDR3 amino acids: CASGLVRSGGSTDTQYF. Here the CDR3 DNA reads TGTGCTAGTGGTTTGGTACGAAGCGGGGGAAGCACAGATACGCAGTATTTT.

This sequence joins TRBV4-1 and TRBJ1-2; 8 bases map to TRBD1. Unmatched junction bases numbered 9, after V lost 0 bases and J lost 6 bases. The germline V gene has CDR1 MGHRA and CDR2 YSYEKL. This CDR3 has 16 amino acids. Written as DNA, the CDR3 is TGCGCCAGCAGCCAAGATTCGGGACAGGTGGGGAATGGCTACACCTTC. Translated, it gives CASSQDSGQVGNGYTF.

The V gene is TRBV19, the J gene TRBJ2-7; 8 bases are shared with TRBD2. CDR3 size: 15 residues. V gave up 5 bases and J gave up 3 bases; unmatched junction bases: 9. Looked up from germline, CDR1 is LNHDA and CDR2 is SQIVND (reference sequence). CDR3 DNA: TGTGCCAGTAGTCCCGGGGGGGGTAGAAGCTACGAGCAGTACTTC. As protein: CASSPGGGRSYEQYF.

The chain joins TRBV5-1 to TRBJ1-1, with D perhaps matching TRBD1 (6 bases). This CDR3 is 15 amino acids long. Germline CDR1 SGHRS, CDR2 YFSETQ. Trimming stripped 2 bases from V and 4 bases from J, with 15 bases between. DNA of the CDR3: TGCGCCAGCAGCTTAAATACAGGGCCGGCCACTGAAGCTTTCTTT. Protein product: CASSLNTGPATEAFF.

J is TRBJ1-2 and V is TRBV10-2, with TRBD1 identical over 7 bases. The CDR3 length is 15 residues. The germline V gene encodes CDR1 WSHSY and CDR2 SAAADI. The junction had 8 bases not matched to a gene; V was cut back by 2 bases and J by 5 bases. The CDR3 here is CASSETKLGQYGYTF. DNA for the CDR3: TGCGCCAGCAGTGAGACAAAACTGGGACAGTATGGCTACACCTTC.

This chain joins TRBV5-1 and TRBJ2-5; tentative D call: TRBD2 (6 bases). The CDR3 covers 16 residues. The germline V and J ends were trimmed by 2 bases and 2 bases, with 16 bases remaining between them. Germline V gene data show CDR1 as SGHRS and CDR2 as YFSETQ. Here the CDR3 DNA reads TGCGCCAGCAGCTTTACGACTAGTGACGCTCAAGAGACCCAGTACTTC. Translating it yields CASSFTTSDAQETQYF.

The V and J genes are TRBV5-4 and TRBJ1-2, with D maybe TRBD1 (5 bases). The V end lost 0 bases, the J end lost 5 bases, and 11 bases lay between the germline ends. Germline lookup yields CDR1 SGHNT and CDR2 YYREEE (reference sequence). This CDR3 is built from 14 residues. As DNA, the CDR3 is TGTGCCAGCAGCTTGGCGCGGGGCGGGTATGGCTACACCTTC. Translation gives CASSLARGGYGYTF.

The chain combines TRBV7-9 with TRBJ1-1; tentative D call: TRBD1 (6 bases). V lost 6 bases, J lost 0 bases, and 20 bases lay in between. Germline V gives CDR1 SEHNR, CDR2 FQNEAQ (reference sequence). This CDR3 has 17 amino acids. CDR3 coding DNA: TGTGCCAGCAGTTACAGGGTAGGGTCGCCCTTGAACACTGAAGCTTTCTTT. This encodes CASSYRVGSPLNTEAFF.

This chain joins TRBV5-1 and TRBJ2-1, with 7 bases lining up with TRBD2. Germline CDR1 is SGHRS and CDR2 is YFSETQ. Losses at the gene ends were 4 bases for V and 5 bases for J; bases not matched to a gene: 6. The CDR3 spans 14 residues. CDR3 region: CASSLGGGDNEQFF. As DNA, the CDR3 is TGCGCCAGCAGCCTGGGTGGGGGGGACAATGAGCAGTTCTTC.

The sample holds a few counts of this clone. The chain is built from TRBV2 and TRBJ1-5, with D unresolved. With 6 bases removed from V and 0 bases from J, the gap between germline ends came to 9 bases. The CDR3 totals 14 residues. The germline gives CDR1 SNHLY, CDR2 FYNNEI. CDR3 in DNA: TGTGCCAGCAGGGCCCCGTATAGCAATCAGCCCCAGCATTTT. Protein product: CASRAPYSNQPQHF. Based on the CDR3 plus reference TRBV2 and TRBJ1-5, the full variable domain is EPEVTQTPSHQVTQMGQEVILRCVPISNHLYFYWYRQILGQKVEFLVSFYNNEISEKSEIFDDQFSVERPDGSNFTLKIRSTKLEDSAMYFCASRAPYSNQPQHFGDGTRLSIL.

The V and J genes are TRBV12-3 or TRBV12-4 and TRBJ2-2, with D maybe TRBD1 (6 bases). CDR3 length: 12 amino acids. V was pared by 5 bases and J by 12 bases, with 13 bases between. The DNA of the CDR3 is TGTGCCAGCAGTGCTCGACAGGTCAAGCTGTTTTTT. It is translated as CASSARQVKLFF.

The chain links TRBV9 to TRBJ1-3, with 9 positions matching TRBD1. Germline-derived CDR1 and CDR2 are SGDLS and YYNGEE. The ends lost 4 bases at V and 4 bases at J; junction bases unmatched: 9. The CDR3 runs to 16 residues. CDR3 loop: CASSFAGTGSGNTIYF. CDR3 DNA: TGTGCCAGCAGCTTCGCCGGGACAGGGTCGGGAAACACCATATATTTT.

The chain links TRBV7-8 to TRBJ1-5; D call uncertain. V lost 5 bases, J lost 4 bases, and 15 bases lay in between. The CDR3 is 15 amino acids. Per germline, CDR1 SGHVS and CDR2 FQNEAQ. CDR3 region: CASSPDGGLNQPQHF. The CDR3 DNA follows: TGTGCCAGCAGCCCCGACGGAGGGCTAAATCAGCCCCAGCATTTT.

The chain links TRBV3-1 (or the pseudogene TRBV3-2) to TRBJ1-1; perhaps TRBD1 as D (6 bases). This CDR3 has 19 amino acids. V lost 4 bases, J lost 0 bases, and 24 bases lay in between. CDR1 and CDR2 (germline): LGHDT, YNNKEL (reference sequence). The CDR3 spells CASSPGVTEPGVLNTEAFF. CDR3 in DNA: TGTGCCAGCAGCCCAGGGGTTACAGAGCCTGGTGTTCTGAACACTGAAGCTTTCTTT.

This clone is a singleton in its sample. The chain carries TRBV30 and TRBJ1-3; a weak D match, TRBD1 (5 bases). V was trimmed by 8 bases and J by 4 bases, leaving 15 bases between them. Germline loops: CDR1 GTSNPN, CDR2 SVGIG (reference sequence). The CDR3 totals 13 residues. The CDR3 loop reads CAHEQGIGNTIYF. CDR3 DNA: TGTGCCCACGAGCAGGGCATCGGAAACACCATATATTTT.

In this sample, this clone turned up many times. The chain has TRBV4-2 and TRBJ2-2, with 7 bases matching TRBD2. The CDR3 extends over 15 amino acids. The trim removed 2 bases at V and 5 bases at J, leaving 5 bases unmatched. CDR1 is LGHNA and CDR2 is YNFKEQ in the germline V gene. Here the CDR3 DNA reads TGTGCCAGCAGCCAACGGGGGGTTGAGACCGGGGAGCTGTTTTTT. This codes for CASSQRGVETGELFF.

The J gene is TRBJ1-1, the V gene TRBV18, with D perhaps matching TRBD1 (6 bases). This CDR3 comprises 14 residues. Germline loops: CDR1 KGHSH, CDR2 LQKENI. V was clipped by 3 bases and J by 10 bases, with 18 bases between them. This CDR3 is CASSPSPDRRGAFF. The CDR3 DNA follows: TGTGCCAGCTCACCGAGTCCCGACAGGAGAGGAGCTTTCTTT.

The chain couples TRBV5-1 to TRBJ1-2; perhaps TRBD1 as D (6 bases). The CDR3 loop spans 15 amino acids. Trimming stripped 0 bases from V and 6 bases from J, with 15 bases between. The germline CDR1 and CDR2 sequences are SGHRS and YFSETQ. CDR3 nucleotide sequence: TGCGCCAGCAGCTTGGCCGGGGGGCAAGTGGATGGCTACACCTTC. It yields the protein CASSLAGGQVDGYTF.

The CDR3 DNA reads TGTGCCAGTACTATCCGGGACACGAACACTGAAGCTTTCTTT. Translation gives CASTIRDTNTEAFF. This chain joins TRBV19 and TRBJ1-1; possible D gene TRBD1, 6 bases. Germline loops: CDR1 LNHDA, CDR2 SQIVND (reference sequence). The CDR3 covers 14 residues. The ends were cut back, 7 bases at V and 1 base at J, with 13 bases in the middle. The full variable domain, with the rest looked up from reference TRBV19 and TRBJ1-1, is DGGITQSPKYLFRKEGQNVTLSCEQNLNHDAMYWYRQDPGQGLRLIYYSQIVNDFQKGDIAEGYSVSREKKESFPLTVTSAQKNPTAFYLCASTIRDTNTEAFFGQGTRLTVV.

The V call is TRBV18, the J call TRBJ1-6, with 10 nucleotides matching TRBD1. CDR3 length equals 15 residues. V was clipped by 2 bases and J by 9 bases; unmatched bases: 4. Germline values: CDR1 KGHSH, CDR2 LQKENI. The CDR3 DNA reads TGTGCCAGCTCACCAGGGACAGGGGTCTCTTCACCCCTCCACTTT. Residues: CASSPGTGVSSPLHF.